Sequencing of this T cell receptor (beta chain) was carried out in a study of cytomegalovirus exposure and HLA in healthy donors. The ends lost 6 bases at V and 1 base at J; junction bases unmatched: 7. The CDR3 runs to 15 residues. The germline V gene encodes CDR1 MNHNS and CDR2 SASEGT. Points on this clone: Its target is unknown.

The PCR was carried out with 60 Vbeta primers and 13 Jbeta primers. Libraries were prepared by immunoSEQ multiplex PCR; TCRdb keeps only in-frame clonotypes and omits some of them. The data show 90,000 to 120,000 clones, roughly 70% seen once. Study outcomes and limitations: At a 0.05 false discovery rate, a later analysis found 18,000 or so TCR beta sequences to be associated with HLA alleles. Many donors carried some public TCRs, although rarity characterized most TCR sequences.

The genes are TRBV6-1 and TRBJ1-1, with TRBD1 matching 8 bases. The sequence was collected from a woman between 40 and 55 years old in good health and CMV-seropositive. The sequencing sample was made of PBMCs. The CDR3 nucleotides are TGTGCCAGCAGAGCTACAGGGGGTCGGAACACTGAAGCTTTCTTT. As protein: CASRATGGRNTEAFF.